This is a list of T cell receptor beta chains from one sample in a study of blood T cells in healthy people across ages. TCRdb analysed the 5' RACE reads with MiXCR anew, one entry per CDR3 protein. The table has 600,000 to 650,000 distinct CDR3 sequences, 58% seen once; the top ten hold over 35%. Source material: blood. The source is a man aged 60 to 75 in good health. CDR3s leave out the opening cysteine and the closing phenylalanine or tryptophan. Size values are once, few and many counts, or a class for expanded clones, and some rows have none.

- | TRBV2 | ASSANQMTQETQY
- | TRBV20-1 | SAGGQGADEQF
few | TRBV25-1 | ASSDRSGGEQF
- | TRBV3-1 | ASSQGGMRPQH
- | TRBV20-1 | SARKAGGAQETQY
- | TRBV20-1 | SASADGQETQY
- | TRBV29-1 | SVPPDRAYQETQY
few | TRBV6-6 | ASSYGDRTQETQY
once | TRBV6-5 | ASSYSEGQGPTSHNEQF
- | TRBV29-1 | SVRLHRDHGYT
- | TRBV20-1 | SARDPIGGLETQY